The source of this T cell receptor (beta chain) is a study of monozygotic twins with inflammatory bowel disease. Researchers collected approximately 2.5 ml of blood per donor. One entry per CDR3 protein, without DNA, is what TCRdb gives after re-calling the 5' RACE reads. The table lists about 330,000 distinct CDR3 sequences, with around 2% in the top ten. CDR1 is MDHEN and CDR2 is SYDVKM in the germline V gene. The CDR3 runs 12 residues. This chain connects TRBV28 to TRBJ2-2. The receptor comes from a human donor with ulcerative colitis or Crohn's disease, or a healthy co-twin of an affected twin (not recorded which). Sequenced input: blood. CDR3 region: CASVMVGGELFF.